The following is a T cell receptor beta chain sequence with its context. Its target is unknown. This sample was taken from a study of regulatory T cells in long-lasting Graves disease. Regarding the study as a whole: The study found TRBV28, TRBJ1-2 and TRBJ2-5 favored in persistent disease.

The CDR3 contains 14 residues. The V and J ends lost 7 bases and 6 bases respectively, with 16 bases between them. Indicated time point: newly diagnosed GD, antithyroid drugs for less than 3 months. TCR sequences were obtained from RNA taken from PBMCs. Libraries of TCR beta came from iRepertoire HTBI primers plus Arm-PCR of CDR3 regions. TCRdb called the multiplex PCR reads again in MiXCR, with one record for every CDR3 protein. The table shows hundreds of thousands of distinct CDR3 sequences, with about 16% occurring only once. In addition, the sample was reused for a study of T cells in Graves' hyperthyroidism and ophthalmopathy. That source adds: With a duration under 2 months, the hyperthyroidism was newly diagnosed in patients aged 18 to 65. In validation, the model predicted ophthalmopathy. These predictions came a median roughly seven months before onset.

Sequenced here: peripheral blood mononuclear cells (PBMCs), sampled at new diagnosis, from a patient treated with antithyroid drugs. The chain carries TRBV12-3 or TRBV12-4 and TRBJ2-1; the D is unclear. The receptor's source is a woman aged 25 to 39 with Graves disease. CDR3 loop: CASKKADFFNEQFF. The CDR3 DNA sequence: TGTGCCAGCAAGAAGGCCGACTTCTTCAATGAGCAGTTCTTC.